Shown below are 31 T cell receptor beta chains from a single sample sequenced in a study of cytomegalovirus exposure and HLA in healthy donors. PCR employed 60 Vbeta and 13 Jbeta primers. Data came from immunoSEQ multiplex PCR; TCRdb stores just in-frame clones and leaves some out. The sample includes under 200,000 clones, around 84% of them seen just once. The material sequenced was PBMCs. Source of these receptors: a man aged 40-49 years in good health and CMV-seropositive.

This chain joins TRBV28 and TRBJ2-7, with a possible D match to TRBD2 (5 bases). Trimming stripped 5 bases from V and 5 bases from J, with 13 bases between. Per germline, CDR1 MDHEN and CDR2 SYDVKM. This CDR3 has 13 amino acids. CDR3 sequence (DNA): TGTGCCAGCAGTCCCCCGGGGTGGGACGAGCAGTACTTC. Its translation is CASSPPGWDEQYF.

The chain recombines TRBV30 with TRBJ2-3; 10 bases align to TRBD2. The germline gives CDR1 GTSNPN, CDR2 SVGIG (reference sequence). With V trimmed by 8 bases and J by 0 bases, 14 bases remained unmatched. CDR3 length: 17 amino acids. The CDR3 reads CASRRLAGVGSTDTQYF. The CDR3 DNA reads as TGTGCCAGTAGGCGCCTAGCGGGAGTGGGTAGCACAGATACGCAGTATTTT.

This clone appeared once. The V and J genes are TRBV4-1 and TRBJ1-2; D is unresolved. This CDR3 has 15 amino acids. CDR1 is MGHRA, CDR2 YSYEKL, per germline. V shed 0 bases and J shed 0 bases, with 8 bases lying between them. CDR3 coding DNA: TGCGCCAGCAGCCAAGACGAGTATTCTAACTATGGCTACACCTTC. This sequence encodes CASSQDEYSNYGYTF.

V gene TRBV4-3 combines with J gene TRBJ1-2; 8 bases agree with TRBD1. V shed 3 bases and J 2 bases; nucleotides not matched to a gene: 5. The CDR3 spans 15 residues. The V gene's germline CDR1 is LGHNA and CDR2 YSLEER. The CDR3 DNA reads TGCGCCAGCAGCCAGGACCACAGGGGGAACTATGGCTACACCTTC. It translates to CASSQDHRGNYGYTF.

This chain links TRBV6-5 with TRBJ2-1; D is perhaps TRBD1 (6 bases). The CDR3 covers 14 residues. Trimming removed 5 bases at V and 9 bases at J, with 17 bases between. Germline V gene data show CDR1 as MNHEY and CDR2 as SVGAGI. CDR3 amino acids: CASSTPRDRFEQFF. The CDR3 bases are TGTGCCAGCAGTACACCTAGAGACAGGTTTGAGCAGTTCTTC.

The chain uses TRBV25-1 and TRBJ2-5, with D perhaps TRBD1 (7 bases). The CDR3 length is 14 residues. V gave up 0 bases and J gave up 7 bases, with 12 bases separating them. Germline V gene data show CDR1 as MGHDK and CDR2 as SYGVNS. The CDR3 protein is CASSEYSRGVTQYF. CDR3 coding DNA: TGTGCCAGCAGTGAATATAGCAGGGGGGTGACCCAGTACTTC.

The rearrangement joins TRBV7-8 to TRBJ1-6, with 9 bases matching TRBD1. Germline assignment: CDR1 SGHVS and CDR2 FQNEAQ. The CDR3 spans 15 residues. Trimming cost V 2 bases and J 7 bases; bases outside gene matches: 3. In nucleotides, the CDR3 is TGTGCCAGCAGCTTATCAGGACAGGGGAATTCACCCCTCCACTTT. Protein sequence: CASSLSGQGNSPLHF.

The gene calls are TRBV6-5 and TRBJ1-3, with TRBD1 as a possible D gene (6 bases). The CDR3 has 14 amino acids. V shed 5 bases and J shed 0 bases, with 8 bases lying between them. Germline assignment: CDR1 MNHEY and CDR2 SVGAGI. This CDR3 reads CASSGQNSGNTIYF. The DNA for the CDR3 is TGTGCCAGCAGTGGACAGAACTCTGGAAACACCATATATTTT.

A few counts support this clone. The chain's CDR3 is CASKQGFYEQYF. The CDR3, as DNA: TGTGCCAGCAAGCAGGGGTTCTACGAGCAGTACTTC. The chain carries TRBV28 and TRBJ2-7; a possible D gene is TRBD1 (6 bases). There are 12 residues in the CDR3. V shed 7 bases and J shed 3 bases, with 10 bases lying between them. Germline V gene data show CDR1 as MDHEN and CDR2 as SYDVKM.

This chain uses TRBV7-3 with TRBJ1-4; 7 nucleotides match TRBD1. V was clipped by 5 bases and J by 8 bases; unmatched bases: 11. The CDR3 spans 15 residues. Germline CDR1 reads SGHTA; CDR2 reads FQGTGA. CDR3 protein: CASSPGQTGWEKLFF. In nucleotides, the CDR3 is TGTGCCAGCAGCCCGGGACAGACCGGGTGGGAAAAACTGTTTTTT.

The chain is built from TRBV11-2 and TRBJ2-7; 8 bases line up with TRBD2. In germline, CDR1 is SGHAT, CDR2 FQNNGV. The V and J ends lost 4 bases and 8 bases, in that order; junction bases with no gene match: 7. CDR3 length: 13 amino acids. The CDR3 DNA reads as TGTGCCAGCAGCTCGGGACTAGAAGCGAAGCAGTACTTC. Translating gives CASSSGLEAKQYF. Full variable domain (missing parts from reference TRBV11-2 and TRBJ2-7): EAGVAQSPRYKIIEKRQSVAFWCNPISGHATLYWYQQILGQGPKLLIQFQNNGVVDDSQLPKDRFSAERLKGVDSTLKIQPAKLEDSAVYLCASSSGLEAKQYFGPGTRLTVT.

A single count supports this clone. The rearrangement joins TRBV6-5 to TRBJ2-2; 7 nucleotides line up with TRBD2. The germline V gene has CDR1 MNHEY and CDR2 SVGAGI. The J segment lost 4 bases and the V segment lost 6 bases, leaving 5 bases of the junction unmatched. The CDR3 totals 14 residues. The CDR3 protein is CASRGGSGTGELFF. The CDR3 DNA reads TGTGCCAGCAGGGGCGGGAGTGGCACCGGGGAGCTGTTTTTT.

In this sample, this clone turned up a few times. The chain uses TRBV19 and TRBJ1-4, with 11 bases identical to TRBD1. CDR1 LNHDA and CDR2 SQIVND come from the germline V gene (reference sequence). CDR3 size: 14 residues. V shed 5 bases, J shed 6 bases, and the junction held 2 bases outside the gene matches. The CDR3 spells CASSSGQGDEKLFF. The DNA for the CDR3 is TGTGCCAGTAGTTCGGGACAGGGGGATGAAAAACTGTTTTTT.

The chain uses TRBV18 and TRBJ2-1, with unresolved D. Germline V gives CDR1 KGHSH, CDR2 LQKENI. Trimming shortened V by 0 bases and J by 7 bases, and 10 bases separated the two germline ends. This CDR3 region has 14 residues. This CDR3 reads CASSPPAITNEQFF. The CDR3 DNA sequence: TGTGCCAGCTCACCACCGGCCATTACAAATGAGCAGTTCTTC.

V and J are TRBV4-3 and TRBJ2-7; the D gene is possibly TRBD2 (6 bases). The CDR3 sequence is 14 residues long. Trimming pared 5 bases from V and 4 bases from J, leaving 15 bases between. CDR1 and CDR2 from the germline V gene are LGHNA and YSLEER. CDR3 loop: CASSFGGAGYEQYF. DNA of the CDR3: TGCGCCAGCAGCTTCGGCGGGGCGGGGTACGAGCAGTACTTC.

This sequence joins TRBV29-1 and TRBJ2-1; 10 nucleotides agree with TRBD1. The J segment lost 12 bases and the V segment lost 4 bases, leaving 9 bases of the junction unmatched. This CDR3 has 13 amino acids. CDR1 and CDR2 from the germline V gene are SQVTM and ANQGSEA. The CDR3 nucleotides read TGCAGCGTTGGGGACAGGGGAGGGGACGGGCAGTTCTTC. This translates into CSVGDRGGDGQFF.

The V and J genes are TRBV7-9 and TRBJ1-1, with D possibly being TRBD1 (5 bases). V was clipped by 8 bases and J by 6 bases, with 22 bases between them. Per the germline V gene, CDR1 is SEHNR and CDR2 is FQNEAQ (reference sequence). The CDR3 length is 15 residues. In DNA, the CDR3 is TGTGCCAGCTCTCGTTCGGGGGTTATTGTGTCTGAAGCTTTCTTT. Translated, it gives CASSRSGVIVSEAFF.

The chain joins TRBV7-2 to TRBJ2-5; the match to TRBD2 covers 7 bases. J was trimmed by 5 bases and V by 1 base; bases with no gene match: 10. Germline assignment: CDR1 SGHTA and CDR2 FQGNSA. This CDR3 has 16 amino acids. The CDR3 sequence is CASSLGLAARRETQYF. DNA for the CDR3: TGTGCCAGCAGCTTAGGTCTAGCGGCCCGCCGGGAGACCCAGTACTTC.

V usage is TRBV2 and J usage is TRBJ1-2, with D possibly being TRBD1 (6 bases). Germline CDR1 SNHLY, CDR2 FYNNEI. The ends were cut back, 5 bases at V and 0 bases at J, with 10 bases in the middle. The length of the CDR3 is 14 residues. The CDR3 sequence: CASSPRGSNYGYTF. DNA of the CDR3: TGTGCCAGCAGTCCCAGGGGTTCTAACTATGGCTACACCTTC.

This clone was found a few times. The rearrangement uses TRBV30 and TRBJ1-2; no firm D call. Trimming cost V 0 bases and J 4 bases, with 6 bases left between them. The CDR3 is 12 residues long. Germline assignment: CDR1 GTSNPN and CDR2 SVGIG (reference sequence). The CDR3 sequence is CAWSVQFYGYTF. As DNA, the CDR3 is TGTGCCTGGAGTGTACAGTTCTATGGCTACACCTTC.

The chain carries TRBV5-8 and TRBJ2-1, with 9 bases lining up with TRBD1. CDR3 length: 16 residues. The V and J ends lost 4 bases and 0 bases, in that order; junction bases with no gene match: 5. The germline V gene encodes CDR1 SGHTS and CDR2 YDEGEE. This chain's CDR3 is CASSRGQGGSYNEQFF. The CDR3 DNA reads TGTGCCAGCAGCCGGGGACAGGGCGGCTCCTACAATGAGCAGTTCTTC.

The chain uses TRBV19 and TRBJ2-1; D not certain. V was trimmed by 8 bases and J by 1 base, leaving 9 bases between them. CDR3 length: 13 residues. CDR1 and CDR2 from the germline V gene are LNHDA and SQIVND (reference sequence). The CDR3 DNA reads as TGTGCCAGTTCTGAGACATCCTACAATGAGCAGTTCTTC. Amino acid sequence: CASSETSYNEQFF.

This clone has a handful of counts. This chain joins TRBV7-6 and TRBJ2-7, with D perhaps matching TRBD1 (6 bases). Trimming pared 3 bases from V and 0 bases from J, leaving 15 bases between. The CDR3 spans 16 residues. CDR1 SGHVS and CDR2 FNYEAQ come from the germline V gene. The CDR3 DNA sequence: TGTGCCAGCAGCTTTACCCCCCGGACAGCCTCCTACGAGCAGTACTTC. Protein product: CASSFTPRTASYEQYF.

This chain uses TRBV5-6 with TRBJ1-2, with D tentatively TRBD1 (6 bases). The CDR3 sequence is 12 residues long. Germline V gives CDR1 SGHDT, CDR2 YYEEEE. The V gene lost 5 bases and the J gene lost 10 bases, with 15 bases spanning the gap. The CDR3 sequence: CASRFPPGDYTF. The CDR3 DNA reads TGTGCCAGCAGATTTCCTCCAGGGGACTACACCTTC.

The rearrangement links TRBV28 to TRBJ1-2; weak D call: TRBD1 (6 bases). Germline CDR1 and CDR2: MDHEN and SYDVKM. The CDR3 spans 15 residues. Trimming left V 4 bases short and J 0 bases short, with 12 bases between. The CDR3 region has the DNA TGTGCCAGCAGTTCAGGACAGACCACTAACTATGGCTACACCTTC. It encodes CASSSGQTTNYGYTF.

This chain links TRBV2 with TRBJ1-4; D possibly corresponds to TRBD1 (5 bases). Germline V gene sequence: CDR1 SNHLY, CDR2 FYNNEI. CDR3 length: 15 amino acids. V shed 4 bases and J shed 7 bases, with 16 bases lying between them. The CDR3 region is CASSGPPGGGEKLFF. The CDR3 bases are TGTGCCAGCAGTGGCCCCCCGGGCGGGGGTGAAAAACTGTTTTTT.

The chain uses TRBV4-2 and TRBJ2-7, with TRBD1 identical over 8 bases. Germline V gene lookup returns CDR1 LGHNA and CDR2 YNFKEQ. The CDR3 is 15 amino acids. The V segment lost 4 bases and the J segment 5 bases; nucleotides outside the gene matches: 10. CDR3 nucleotides: TGTGCCAGCAGCCCCCGAGACAGGGGCGACAACGAGCAGTACTTC. Its protein product is CASSPRDRGDNEQYF.

The gene calls are TRBV30 and TRBJ2-7; D is ambiguous. CDR1 is GTSNPN, CDR2 SVGIG, per germline (reference sequence). The CDR3 totals 11 residues. Trimming stripped 0 bases from V and 6 bases from J, with 6 bases between. In DNA, the CDR3 is TGTGCCTGGAGTGTGTCGGTCGAGCAGTACTTC. It codes for CAWSVSVEQYF.

The CDR3 here is CASSSLRGSTSGRGDLWGTDTQYF. The CDR3 DNA sequence: TGTGCCAGCAGTTCCCTCAGGGGGTCCACTAGCGGGAGGGGGGACCTATGGGGCACAGATACGCAGTATTTT. The chain has TRBV27 and TRBJ2-3, with 13 bases lining up with TRBD2. V lost 4 bases, J lost 1 base, and 26 bases stayed unmatched. This CDR3 has 24 amino acids. CDR1 is MNHEY, CDR2 SMNVEV, per germline (reference sequence).

The chain has TRBV5-1 and TRBJ2-5; the match to TRBD1 covers 7 bases. Germline assignment: CDR1 SGHRS and CDR2 YFSETQ. V was pared by 0 bases and J by 5 bases, with 4 bases of the junction left unmatched. This CDR3 is built from 14 residues. CDR3 in amino acids: CASSLEGGRETQYF. The CDR3 DNA reads as TGCGCCAGCAGCTTGGAAGGGGGCAGGGAGACCCAGTACTTC.

The rearrangement links TRBV9 to TRBJ2-1, with 7 nucleotides matching TRBD1. The V and J ends lost 7 bases and 6 bases, in that order; junction bases with no gene match: 7. Germline V CDR1 and CDR2: SGDLS, YYNGEE. This CDR3 comprises 13 residues. CDR3 sequence: CASGETGFNEQFF. For the CDR3, the DNA is TGTGCCAGCGGCGAGACAGGGTTCAATGAGCAGTTCTTC.